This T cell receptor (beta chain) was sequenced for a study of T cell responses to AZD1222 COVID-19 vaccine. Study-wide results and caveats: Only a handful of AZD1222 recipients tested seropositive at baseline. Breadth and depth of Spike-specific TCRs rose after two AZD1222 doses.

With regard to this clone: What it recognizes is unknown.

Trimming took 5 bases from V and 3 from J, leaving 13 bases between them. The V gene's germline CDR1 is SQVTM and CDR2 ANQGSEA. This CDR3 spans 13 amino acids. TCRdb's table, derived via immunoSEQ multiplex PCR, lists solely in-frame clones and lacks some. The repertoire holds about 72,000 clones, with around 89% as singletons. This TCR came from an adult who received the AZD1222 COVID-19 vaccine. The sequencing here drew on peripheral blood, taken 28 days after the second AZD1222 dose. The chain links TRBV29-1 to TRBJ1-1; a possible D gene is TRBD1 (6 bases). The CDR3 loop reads CSVQGLSDTEAFF. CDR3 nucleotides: TGCAGCGTTCAGGGGCTGAGTGACACTGAAGCTTTCTTT.